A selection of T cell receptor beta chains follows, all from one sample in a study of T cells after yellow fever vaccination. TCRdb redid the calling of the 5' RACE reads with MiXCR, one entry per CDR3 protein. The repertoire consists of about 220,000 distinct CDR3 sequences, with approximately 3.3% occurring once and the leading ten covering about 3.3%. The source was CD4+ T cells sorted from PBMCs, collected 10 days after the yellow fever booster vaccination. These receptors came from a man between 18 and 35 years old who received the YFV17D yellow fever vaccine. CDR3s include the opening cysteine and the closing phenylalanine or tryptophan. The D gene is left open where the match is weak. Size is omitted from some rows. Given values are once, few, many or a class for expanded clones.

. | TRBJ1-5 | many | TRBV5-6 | CASSLAATRQPQHF | TGTGCCAGCAGCTTGGCGGCAACCCGGCAGCCCCAGCATTTT
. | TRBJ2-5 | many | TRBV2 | CASSRGNQETQYF | TGTGCCAGCAGTCGCGGAAATCAAGAGACCCAGTACTTC
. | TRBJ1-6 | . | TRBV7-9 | CASTPDSSYNSPLHF | TGTGCCAGCACCCCTGACAGCTCCTATAATTCACCCCTCCACTTT
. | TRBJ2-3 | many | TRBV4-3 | CASSQDRGGTQYF | TGCGCCAGCAGCCAAGATCGGGGCGGTACGCAGTATTTT
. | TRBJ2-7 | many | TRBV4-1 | CASSQAPIQGGAYEQYF | TGCGCCAGCAGCCAAGCCCCGATACAGGGGGGGGCCTACGAGCAGTACTTC
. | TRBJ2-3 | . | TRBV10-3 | CAISGTETGQYF | TGTGCCATCAGTGGGACCGAAACGGGCCAGTATTTT
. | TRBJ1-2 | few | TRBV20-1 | CSARDYTGAGLIF | TGCAGTGCTAGAGACTACACTGGGGCAGGGCTGATTTTC
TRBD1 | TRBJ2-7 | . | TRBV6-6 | CASSYSGTGPYEQYF | TGTGCCAGCAGTTACTCGGGGACAGGGCCCTACGAGCAGTACTTC
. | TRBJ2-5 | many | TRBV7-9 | CASSSGTYQETQYF | TGTGCCAGCAGCTCCGGGACATACCAAGAGACCCAGTACTTC
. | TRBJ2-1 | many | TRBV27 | CASSLLAPKWGEQFF | TGTGCCAGCAGTTTATTGGCGCCCAAATGGGGTGAGCAGTTCTTC
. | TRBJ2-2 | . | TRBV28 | CASSPTAPNTGELFF | TGTGCCAGCAGTCCTACTGCCCCGAACACCGGGGAGCTGTTTTTT
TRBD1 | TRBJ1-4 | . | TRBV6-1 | CASRERGRDNEKLFF | TGTGCCAGCAGGGAGAGGGGGCGCGATAATGAAAAACTGTTTTTT
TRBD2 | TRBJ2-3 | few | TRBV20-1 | CSAPGLGADTQYF | TGCAGTGCCCCGGGACTAGGTGCAGATACGCAGTATTTT
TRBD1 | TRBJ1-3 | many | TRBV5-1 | CASSRDRGISGNTIYF | TGCGCCAGCAGCCGGGACAGGGGAATCTCTGGAAACACCATATATTTT
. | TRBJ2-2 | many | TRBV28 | CASSLWVSGELFF | TGTGCCAGCAGTTTATGGGTCTCTGGGGAGCTGTTTTTT
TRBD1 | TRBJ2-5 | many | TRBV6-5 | CASSYRGRETQYF | TGTGCCAGCAGTTACAGGGGGCGAGAGACCCAGTACTTC
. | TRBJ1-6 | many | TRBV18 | CASSPQGFSPLHF | TGTGCCAGCTCACCACAGGGTTTCTCACCCCTCCACTTT
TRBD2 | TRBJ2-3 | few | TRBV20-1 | CSAGGVVAGGAGTDTQYF | TGCAGTGCGGGCGGGGTCGTTGCGGGGGGAGCGGGCACAGATACGCAGTATTTT
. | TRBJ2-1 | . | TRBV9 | CASSTSGTRVWEQFF | TGTGCCAGCAGCACATCAGGGACCAGGGTTTGGGAGCAGTTCTTC
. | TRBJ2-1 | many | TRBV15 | CATSRDQQNEQFF | TGTGCCACCAGCAGAGATCAGCAGAATGAGCAGTTCTTC
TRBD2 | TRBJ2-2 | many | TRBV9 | CASSLRLAGLTGELFF | TGTGCCAGCAGCTTGAGACTAGCGGGTCTCACCGGGGAGCTGTTTTTT
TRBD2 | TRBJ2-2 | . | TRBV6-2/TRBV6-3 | CASSSPGLDNTGELFF | TGTGCCAGCAGTTCTCCCGGACTAGACAACACCGGGGAGCTGTTTTTT
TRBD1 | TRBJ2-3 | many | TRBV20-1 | CSAGDRGTDTQYF | TGCAGTGCTGGGGACAGGGGCACAGATACGCAGTATTTT
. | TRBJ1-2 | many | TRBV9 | CASSLKMADYGYTF | TGTGCCAGCAGCTTAAAGATGGCTGACTATGGCTACACCTTC
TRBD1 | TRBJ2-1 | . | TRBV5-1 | CASSLTGRGRLYEQFF | TGCGCCAGCAGCTTGACTGGCAGGGGGCGTTTGTATGAGCAGTTCTTC
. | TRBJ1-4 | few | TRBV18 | CASSPQGRGEKLFF | TGTGCCAGCTCACCACAGGGGCGAGGAGAAAAACTGTTTTTT
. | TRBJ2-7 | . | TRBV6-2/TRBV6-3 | CASSYSTYEQYF | TGTGCCAGCAGTTACTCCACCTACGAGCAGTACTTC
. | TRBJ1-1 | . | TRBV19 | CASSITNTEAFF | TGTGCCAGTAGTATAACGAACACTGAAGCTTTCTTT
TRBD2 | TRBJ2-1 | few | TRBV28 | CASSLPSGGRNEQFF | TGTGCCAGCAGTTTACCGAGCGGGGGGCGCAATGAGCAGTTCTTC
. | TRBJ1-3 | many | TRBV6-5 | CASRTLLRAGNTIYF | TGTGCCAGCCGAACCCTCTTACGGGCCGGAAACACCATATATTTT
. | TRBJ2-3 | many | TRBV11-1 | CASSLAPADTQYF | TGTGCCAGCAGCTTAGCACCCGCGGATACGCAGTATTTT
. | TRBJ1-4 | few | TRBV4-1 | CASSQESVNEKLFF | TGCGCCAGCAGCCAAGAGTCAGTCAATGAAAAACTGTTTTTT
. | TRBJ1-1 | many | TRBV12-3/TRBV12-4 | CASSPYLTEAFF | TGTGCCAGCAGTCCATACCTCACTGAAGCTTTCTTT
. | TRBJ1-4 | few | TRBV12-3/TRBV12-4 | CASSENAGGTNEKLFF | TGTGCCAGCAGTGAAAACGCAGGAGGCACTAATGAAAAACTGTTTTTT
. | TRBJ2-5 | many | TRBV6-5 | CASSRQPRQTQYF | TGTGCCAGCAGTAGACAGCCTCGGCAGACCCAGTACTTC
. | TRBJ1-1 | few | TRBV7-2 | CASSLDRLLAFF | TGTGCCAGCAGCTTAGATAGGCTGCTGGCTTTCTTT
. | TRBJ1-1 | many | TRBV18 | CASSLNDEGLEAFF | TGTGCCAGCTCACTCAATGATGAGGGCCTTGAAGCTTTCTTT
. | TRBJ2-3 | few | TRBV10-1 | CASAEGSARTDTQYF | TGCGCCAGCGCCGAAGGGAGCGCCAGGACAGATACGCAGTATTTT
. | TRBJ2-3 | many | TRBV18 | CASSPTTGGDLTQYF | TGTGCCAGCTCACCGACGACAGGAGGGGATCTTACGCAGTATTTT
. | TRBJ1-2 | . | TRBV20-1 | CSATPRGSDYGYTF | TGCAGTGCCACCCCCAGGGGATCTGACTATGGCTACACCTTC
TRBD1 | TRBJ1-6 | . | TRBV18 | CASSSHPTGAVTLHF | TGTGCCAGCTCATCACACCCGACAGGGGCCGTGACCCTCCACTTT
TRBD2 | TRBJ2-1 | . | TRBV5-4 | CASSGRGGGSNEQFF | TGTGCCAGCAGTGGCCGCGGGGGGGGTTCCAATGAGCAGTTCTTC
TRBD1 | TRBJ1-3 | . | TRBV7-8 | CASSPPTGVGNTIYF | TGTGCCAGCAGCCCGCCGACAGGGGTCGGAAACACCATATATTTT
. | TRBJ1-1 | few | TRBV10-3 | CAISESMVEGWNTEAFF | TGTGCCATCAGTGAGTCGATGGTAGAGGGTTGGAACACTGAAGCTTTCTTT
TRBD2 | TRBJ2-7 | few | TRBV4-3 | CASSQDWAGGGYEQYF | TGCGCCAGCAGCCAAGATTGGGCAGGCGGGGGCTACGAGCAGTACTTC
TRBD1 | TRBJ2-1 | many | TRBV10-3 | CAIRMTGGAGNEQFF | TGTGCCATCAGAATGACAGGGGGCGCGGGGAATGAGCAGTTCTTC
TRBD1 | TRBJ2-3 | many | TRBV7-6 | CASSLLQGTPSTDTQYF | TGTGCCAGCAGCTTACTACAGGGGACGCCTAGCACAGATACGCAGTATTTT
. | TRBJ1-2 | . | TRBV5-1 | CASSLGAGAVGYTF | TGCGCCAGCAGCTTGGGAGCCGGGGCGGTTGGCTACACCTTC
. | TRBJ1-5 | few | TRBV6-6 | CASTLSGIGQMNQPQHF | TGTGCCAGCACCCTATCGGGCATCGGGCAAATGAATCAGCCCCAGCATTTT
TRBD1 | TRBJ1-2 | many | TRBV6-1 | CASSYEGGQGWLYGYTF | TGTGCCAGCAGCTACGAGGGGGGACAGGGGTGGCTCTATGGCTACACCTTC
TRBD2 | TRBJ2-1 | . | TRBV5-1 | CASSLGGTSGTDEQFF | TGCGCCAGCAGCTTGGGGGGGACTAGCGGGACAGATGAGCAGTTCTTC
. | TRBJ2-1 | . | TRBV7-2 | CASSTAPLHEQFF | TGTGCCAGCAGCACAGCTCCTCTCCATGAGCAGTTCTTC
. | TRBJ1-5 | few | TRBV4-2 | CASSQDGRNQPQHF | TGTGCCAGCAGCCAAGATGGCCGGAATCAGCCCCAGCATTTT
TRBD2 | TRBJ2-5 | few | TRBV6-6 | CASNRGGETQYF | TGTGCCAGCAATAGGGGAGGGGAGACCCAGTACTTC
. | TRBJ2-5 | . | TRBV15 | CATRERRGYQETQYF | TGTGCCACCAGGGAGAGAAGGGGGTACCAAGAGACCCAGTACTTC